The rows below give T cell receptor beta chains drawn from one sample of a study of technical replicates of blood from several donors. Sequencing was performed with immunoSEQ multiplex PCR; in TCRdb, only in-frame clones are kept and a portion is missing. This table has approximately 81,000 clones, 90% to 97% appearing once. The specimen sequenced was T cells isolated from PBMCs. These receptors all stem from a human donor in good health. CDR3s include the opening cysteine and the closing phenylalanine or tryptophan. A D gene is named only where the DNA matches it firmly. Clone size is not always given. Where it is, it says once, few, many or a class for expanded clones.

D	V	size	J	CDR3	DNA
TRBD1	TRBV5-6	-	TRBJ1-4	CASSEGQGYEKLFF	TGTGCCAGCAGCGAGGGACAGGGGTATGAAAAACTGTTTTTT
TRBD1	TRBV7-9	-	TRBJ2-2	CAKQGSPGELFF	TGTGCCAAACAGGGGTCTCCCGGGGAGCTGTTTTTT
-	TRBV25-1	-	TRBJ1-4	CASSDRGFEKLFF	TGTGCCAGCAGTGATCGGGGGTTCGAAAAACTGTTTTTT
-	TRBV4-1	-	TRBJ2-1	CASSQGRGSYNEQFF	TGCGCCAGCAGCCAAGGCCGGGGTTCCTACAATGAGCAGTTCTTC
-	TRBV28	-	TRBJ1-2	CASSPALQLNYGYTF	TGTGCCAGCAGTCCCGCCTTACAGCTTAACTATGGCTACACCTTC
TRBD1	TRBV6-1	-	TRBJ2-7	CASSEYGQGRGYEQYF	TGTGCCAGCAGTGAATACGGACAGGGAAGAGGCTACGAGCAGTACTTC
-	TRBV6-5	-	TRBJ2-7	CASSYSASSYEQYF	TGTGCCAGCAGTTACTCGGCCAGCTCCTACGAGCAGTACTTC
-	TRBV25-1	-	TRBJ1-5	CASSGKPREPQHF	TGTGCCAGCAGTGGGAAGCCCAGGGAGCCCCAGCATTTT
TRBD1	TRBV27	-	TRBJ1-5	CASSPTLGQEGNQPQHF	TGTGCCAGCAGTCCAACATTGGGACAGGAGGGCAATCAGCCCCAGCATTTT
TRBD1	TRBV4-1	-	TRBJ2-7	CASSLKQGRSYEQYF	TGCGCCAGCAGCCTAAAACAGGGGCGATCCTACGAGCAGTACTTC
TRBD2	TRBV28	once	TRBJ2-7	CASSSQGTSSYEQYF	TGTGCCAGCAGTTCCCAGGGGACTAGCAGCTACGAGCAGTACTTC
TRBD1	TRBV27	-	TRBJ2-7	CASSLASGTGNYEQYF	TGTGCCAGCAGTTTAGCTTCCGGGACAGGAAACTACGAGCAGTACTTC
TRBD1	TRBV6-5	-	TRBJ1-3	CASSYTGGSSGNTIYF	TGTGCCAGCAGTTATACAGGGGGGAGCTCTGGAAACACCATATATTTT
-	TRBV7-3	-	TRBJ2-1	CASSSPGTPYNEQFF	TGTGCCAGCAGCTCACCCGGGACACCGTACAATGAGCAGTTCTTC
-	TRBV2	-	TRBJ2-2	CASNRGGNTGELFF	TGTGCCAGCAATAGGGGAGGGAACACCGGGGAGCTGTTTTTT
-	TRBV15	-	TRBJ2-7	CATSQLGYEQYF	TGTGCCACCAGCCAACTCGGTTACGAGCAGTACTTC
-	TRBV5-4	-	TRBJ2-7	CASSLGAYEQYF	TGTGCCAGCAGCTTAGGGGCCTACGAGCAGTACTTC
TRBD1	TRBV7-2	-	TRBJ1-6	CASSNRGPFHF	TGTGCCAGCAGCAACAGGGGGCCCTTCCACTTT
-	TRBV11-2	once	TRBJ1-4	CASSLDLTDNEKLFF	TGTGCCAGCAGCTTAGATCTGACAGATAATGAAAAACTGTTTTTT
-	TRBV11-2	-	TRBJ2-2	CASSPFGELFF	TGTGCCAGCTCTCCTTTCGGGGAGCTGTTTTTT
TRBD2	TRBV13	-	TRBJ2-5	CASSVHSSGEGSGTQYF	TGTGCCAGCAGCGTACACTCTAGCGGGGAGGGCTCGGGGACCCAGTACTTC
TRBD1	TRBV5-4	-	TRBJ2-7	CASSPQTGVEQYF	TGTGCCAGCAGCCCACAGACAGGGGTCGAGCAGTACTTC
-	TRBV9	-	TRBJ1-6	CASSATVLNSPLHF	TGTGCCAGCAGCGCGACAGTTTTAAATTCACCCCTCCACTTT
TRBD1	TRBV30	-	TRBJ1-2	CAWSGPLTGESGYGYTF	TGTGCCTGGAGTGGACCACTGACAGGGGAATCTGGCTATGGCTACACCTTC
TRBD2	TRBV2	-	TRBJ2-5	CASSGLGIWETQYF	TGTGCCAGCAGCGGACTAGGGATTTGGGAGACCCAGTACTTC
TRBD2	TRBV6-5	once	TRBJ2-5	CASSYSTSGQETQYF	TGTGCCAGCAGTTACTCGACTAGCGGCCAAGAGACCCAGTACTTC
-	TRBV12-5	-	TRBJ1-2	CASGLVLGGKTNYGYTF	TGTGCTAGTGGTTTGGTACTAGGTGGCAAGACGAACTATGGCTACACCTTC
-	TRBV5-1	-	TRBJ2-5	CASSLVPGQETQYF	TGCGCCAGCAGCTTGGTGCCCGGGCAAGAGACCCAGTACTTC
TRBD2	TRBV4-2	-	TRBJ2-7	CASSPALAGNGEQYF	TGTGCCAGCAGTCCCGCACTAGCGGGAAATGGGGAGCAGTACTTC
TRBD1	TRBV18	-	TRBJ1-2	CASSPSSSGQFYGYTF	TGTGCCAGCTCACCAAGTTCATCGGGACAGTTCTATGGCTACACCTTC